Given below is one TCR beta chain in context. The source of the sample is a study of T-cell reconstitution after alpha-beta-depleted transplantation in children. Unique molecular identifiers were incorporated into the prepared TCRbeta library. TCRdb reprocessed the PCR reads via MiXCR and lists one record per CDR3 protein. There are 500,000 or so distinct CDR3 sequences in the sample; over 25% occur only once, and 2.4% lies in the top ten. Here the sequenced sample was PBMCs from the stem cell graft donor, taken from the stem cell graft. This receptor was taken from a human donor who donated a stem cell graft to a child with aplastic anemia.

The CDR3 DNA is TGCGCCAGCAGCCAAGGCCCTAGCCGCTACAATGAGCAGTTCTTC. Protein product: CASSQGPSRYNEQFF. The chain combines TRBV4-3 with TRBJ2-1, with a possible D match to TRBD2 (5 bases). Germline CDR1 reads LGHNA; CDR2 reads YSLEER. Trimming took off 1 base at V and 3 bases at J, with 10 bases between the two ends. The CDR3 runs 15 residues.